The 21 T cell receptor beta chains below were found in one sample sequenced in a study of T cells expressing NK-cell markers. Reanalyzing the 5' RACE reads, TCRdb keeps one entry per CDR3 protein, without DNA. In total, the table holds about 160,000 distinct CDR3 sequences. Sequencing was done on a sample of blood T cells: a sorted CD56 or NKG2C T cell subset, CD4+ or CD8+ T cells, or bulk PBMC T cells (not recorded which). The receptors here all came from a woman between 18 and 69 years old in good health.

CDR3 sequence: CASSANPTGTGELFF. The chain couples TRBV2 to TRBJ2-2. Germline V CDR1 and CDR2: SNHLY, FYNNEI. The CDR3 spans 15 residues.

The V call is TRBV7-3, the J call TRBJ1-1; TCRdb gives TRBD1 as the D gene, but with no DNA this cannot be confirmed. The CDR3 consists of 14 residues. Looked up from germline, CDR1 is SGHTA and CDR2 is FQGTGA. This chain's CDR3 is CASTRGQANTEAFF.

The rearrangement joins TRBV12-3 or TRBV12-4 to TRBJ1-2; TCRdb designates TRBD1, a call that cannot be tested without DNA. This CDR3 contains 12 residues. The CDR3 loop is CASSASRGTYTF.

The V and J genes are TRBV7-2 and TRBJ2-7; TCRdb designates TRBD2, a call that cannot be tested without DNA. The CDR3 loop spans 16 amino acids. Germline CDR1 and CDR2: SGHTA and FQGNSA. The CDR3 loop reads CASSPRAGRERNEQYF.

The CDR3 spells CASSRISVYEQYF. The J gene is TRBJ2-7, the V gene TRBV3-1. CDR3 length: 13 amino acids. Germline V gene lookup returns CDR1 LGHDT and CDR2 YNNKEL (reference sequence).

The chain links TRBV5-6 to TRBJ2-2; lacking DNA, the TRBD1 call made by TCRdb goes unchecked. Germline lookup yields CDR1 SGHDT and CDR2 YYEEEE. The CDR3 is 15 residues long. This CDR3 is CASSRTDRNTGELFF.

The V call is TRBV11-2, the J call TRBJ2-5; with no DNA, the TCRdb D assignment of TRBD2 cannot be verified. The CDR3 contains 15 residues. Germline CDR1 and CDR2: SGHAT and FQNNGV. CDR3 protein: CASSFGAGGGETQYF.

V gene TRBV20-1 combines with J gene TRBJ2-1; TCRdb's D call of TRBD2 is untestable without DNA. CDR1 DFQATT and CDR2 SNEGSKA come from the germline V gene (reference sequence). The CDR3 has 14 residues. The chain's CDR3 is CRADRGSGVNEQFF.

J is TRBJ2-5 and V is TRBV20-1; TCRdb lists TRBD1, though no DNA is available to test this call. CDR1 is DFQATT, CDR2 SNEGSKA, per germline (reference sequence). The CDR3 is 16 amino acids. The chain's CDR3 is CSATALTSGAPETQYF.

The chain combines TRBV5-1 with TRBJ1-1. Germline V gene sequence: CDR1 SGHRS, CDR2 YFSETQ. The CDR3 is 14 amino acids. CDR3: CASSPGGGNTEAFF.

V and J are TRBV6-2 or TRBV6-3 and TRBJ2-2. CDR1 is MNHEY, CDR2 SVGEGT, per germline. The CDR3 covers 15 residues. Here the CDR3 reads CASSYSGVWAGELFF.

The rearrangement joins TRBV28 to TRBJ2-5; as DNA is missing, the TRBD1 call by TCRdb cannot be tested. Germline V gene lookup returns CDR1 MDHEN and CDR2 SYDVKM. The CDR3 is 13 residues long. Here the CDR3 reads CATTGGVGETQYF.

This chain uses TRBV4-1 with TRBJ2-6; TCRdb calls TRBD1, which cannot be checked without DNA. The CDR3 sequence is 17 residues long. Germline V CDR1 and CDR2: MGHRA, YSYEKL. The CDR3: CASSQEDRGFGANVLTF.

V and J are TRBV3-1 and TRBJ1-4. Germline CDR1 reads LGHDT; CDR2 reads YNNKEL (reference sequence). The CDR3 runs 16 residues. The CDR3 spells CASSQGVGRVIEKLFF.

The rearrangement uses TRBV20-1 and TRBJ1-5. The CDR3 consists of 15 residues. Germline assignment: CDR1 DFQATT and CDR2 SNEGSKA (reference sequence). CDR3 amino acids: CSARDRTAGQQPQHF.

The rearrangement joins TRBV6-5 to TRBJ2-2; the TCRdb call, TRBD2, lacks DNA for checking. The CDR3 runs to 17 residues. CDR1 is MNHEY, CDR2 SVGAGI, per germline. This chain's CDR3 is CASSYSPAGLGTGELFF.

V usage is TRBV20-1 and J usage is TRBJ2-5; the TRBD2 assignment by TCRdb is unverifiable without DNA. This CDR3 is built from 14 residues. The germline V gene has CDR1 DFQATT and CDR2 SNEGSKA (reference sequence). The CDR3 sequence: CSAISGGGGETQYF.

The V and J genes are TRBV6-1 and TRBJ2-7; TCRdb calls TRBD2, which cannot be checked without DNA. In germline, CDR1 is MNHNS, CDR2 SASEGT. The CDR3 contains 14 residues. CDR3 in amino acids: CASSDGTSGREQYF.

The J gene is TRBJ2-1, the V gene TRBV5-1; TCRdb outputs TRBD2, but without DNA this stays unchecked. In germline, CDR1 is SGHRS, CDR2 YFSETQ. This CDR3 region has 17 residues. CDR3 sequence: CASSLDASGRLDNEQFF.

The gene calls are TRBV5-5 and TRBJ2-1; TCRdb's assignment of TRBD1 cannot be checked, as there is no DNA. The CDR3 runs to 13 residues. Germline loops: CDR1 SGHKS, CDR2 YYEKEE (reference sequence). The CDR3 sequence is CASIRTGRYEQFF.

The gene calls are TRBV7-8 and TRBJ2-5; TCRdb returns TRBD1, unconfirmable since there is no DNA. CDR3 length equals 13 residues. Germline V lookup: CDR1 SGHVS, CDR2 FQNEAQ. CDR3 region: CASSRTGEETQYF.